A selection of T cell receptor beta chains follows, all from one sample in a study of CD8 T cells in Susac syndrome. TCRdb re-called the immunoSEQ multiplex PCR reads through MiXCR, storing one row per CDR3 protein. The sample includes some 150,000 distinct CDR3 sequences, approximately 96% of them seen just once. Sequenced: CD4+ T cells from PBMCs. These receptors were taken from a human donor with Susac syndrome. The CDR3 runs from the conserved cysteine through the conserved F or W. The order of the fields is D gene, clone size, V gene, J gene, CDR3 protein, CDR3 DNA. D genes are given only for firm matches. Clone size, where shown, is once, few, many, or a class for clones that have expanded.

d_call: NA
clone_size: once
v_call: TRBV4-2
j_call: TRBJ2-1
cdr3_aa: CASSPNTDQYNEQFF
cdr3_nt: TGTGCCAGCAGCCCGAATACGGACCAATACAATGAGCAGTTCTTC

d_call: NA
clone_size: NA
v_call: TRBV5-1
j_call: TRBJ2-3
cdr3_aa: CASSFQPADTQYF
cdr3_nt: TGCGCCAGCAGCTTTCAGCCCGCAGATACGCAGTATTTT

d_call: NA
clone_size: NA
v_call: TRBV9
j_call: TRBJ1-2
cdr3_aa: CASSVSGVDYGYTF
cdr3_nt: TGTGCCAGCAGCGTTTCGGGTGTGGACTATGGCTACACCTTC

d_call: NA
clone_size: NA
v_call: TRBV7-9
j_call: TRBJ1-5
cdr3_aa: CASSAYSLPQPQHF
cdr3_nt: TGTGCCAGCAGCGCTTACAGCCTGCCCCAGCCCCAGCATTTT

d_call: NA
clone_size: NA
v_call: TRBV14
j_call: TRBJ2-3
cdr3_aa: CASSRRPDTQYF
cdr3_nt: TGTGCCAGCAGCCGACGCCCTGATACGCAGTATTTT

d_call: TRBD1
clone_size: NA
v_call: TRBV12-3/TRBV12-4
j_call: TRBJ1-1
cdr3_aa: CASSPTGGVSTEAFF
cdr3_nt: TGTGCCAGCAGTCCTACAGGGGGTGTTAGTACTGAAGCTTTCTTT

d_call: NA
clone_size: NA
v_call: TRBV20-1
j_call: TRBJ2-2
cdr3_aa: CSAVRDSLNTGELFF
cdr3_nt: TGCAGTGCTGTCCGGGACTCCCTGAACACCGGGGAGCTGTTTTTT

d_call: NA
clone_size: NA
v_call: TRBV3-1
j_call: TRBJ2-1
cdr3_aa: CASSHMIGEQFF
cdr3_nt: TGTGCCAGCAGCCATATGATAGGTGAGCAGTTCTTC

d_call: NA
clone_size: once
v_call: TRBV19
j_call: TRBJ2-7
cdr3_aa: CASSTGPRSYEQYF
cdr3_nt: TGTGCCAGTAGTACAGGGCCGCGATCCTACGAGCAGTACTTC

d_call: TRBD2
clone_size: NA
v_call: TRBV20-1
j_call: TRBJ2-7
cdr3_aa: CSAPRSGRNYEQYF
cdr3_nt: TGCAGTGCCCCTCGAAGCGGGAGGAACTACGAGCAGTACTTC

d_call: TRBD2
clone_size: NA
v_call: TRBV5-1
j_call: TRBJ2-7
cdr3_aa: CASSLDASGGEQYF
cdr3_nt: TGCGCCAGCAGCTTGGACGCTTCGGGGGGTGAGCAGTACTTC

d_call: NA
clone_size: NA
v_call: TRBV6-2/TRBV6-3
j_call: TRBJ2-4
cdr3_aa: CASSAGREVVKNIQYF
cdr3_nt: TGTGCCAGCAGTGCCGGAAGGGAAGTAGTCAAAAACATTCAGTACTTC

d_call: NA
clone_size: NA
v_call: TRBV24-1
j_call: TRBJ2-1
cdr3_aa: CATSDLFRVNEQFF
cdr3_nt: TGTGCCACCAGTGATTTGTTCAGGGTGAATGAGCAGTTCTTC

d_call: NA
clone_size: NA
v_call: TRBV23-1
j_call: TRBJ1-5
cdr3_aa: CASSQLDSRNQPQHF
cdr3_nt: TGCGCCAGCAGTCAATTGGATAGTCGCAATCAGCCCCAGCATTTT

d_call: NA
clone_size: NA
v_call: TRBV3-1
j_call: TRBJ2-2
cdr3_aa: CASSQDGGTGELFF
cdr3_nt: TGTGCCAGCAGCCAAGATGGGGGCACCGGGGAGCTGTTTTTT

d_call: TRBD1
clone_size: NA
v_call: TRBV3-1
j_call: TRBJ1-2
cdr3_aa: CASSQGEIGGTYGYTF
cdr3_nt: TGTGCCAGCAGCCAAGGAGAGATAGGGGGCACCTATGGCTACACCTTC

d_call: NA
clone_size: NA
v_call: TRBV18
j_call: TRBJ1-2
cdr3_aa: CASSPRVSENYGYTF
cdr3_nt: TGTGCCAGCTCACCACGCGTCTCGGAGAACTATGGCTACACCTTC

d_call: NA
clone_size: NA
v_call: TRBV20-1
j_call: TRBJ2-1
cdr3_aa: CSAMMITGSNEQFF
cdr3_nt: TGCAGTGCTATGATGATTACGGGGTCGAATGAGCAGTTCTTC

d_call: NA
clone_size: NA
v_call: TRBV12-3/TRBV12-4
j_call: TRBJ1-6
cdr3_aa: CASSLGGSGSSPLHF
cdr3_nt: TGTGCCAGCAGTTTAGGGGGGTCTGGATCTTCACCCCTCCACTTT

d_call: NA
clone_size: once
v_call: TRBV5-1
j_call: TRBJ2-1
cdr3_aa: CASSFSGTPNNEQFF
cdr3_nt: TGCGCCAGCAGCTTTAGCGGAACTCCCAACAATGAGCAGTTCTTC

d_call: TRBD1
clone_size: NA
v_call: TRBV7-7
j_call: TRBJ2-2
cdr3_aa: CASSLEGQVTGELFF
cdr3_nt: TGTGCCAGCAGCTTAGAGGGACAGGTTACCGGGGAGCTGTTTTTT

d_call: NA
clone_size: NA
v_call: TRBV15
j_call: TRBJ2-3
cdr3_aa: CATSSLGSNTQYF
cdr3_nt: TGTGCCACCAGCTCTCTGGGTTCGAATACGCAGTATTTT

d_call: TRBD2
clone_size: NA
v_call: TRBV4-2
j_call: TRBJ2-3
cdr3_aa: CASSPSGTTDTQYF
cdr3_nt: TGTGCCAGCAGCCCCAGCGGGACCACAGATACGCAGTATTTT

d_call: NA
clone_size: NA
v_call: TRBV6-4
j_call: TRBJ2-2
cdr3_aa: CASRLQANTGELFF
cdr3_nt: TGTGCCAGCAGGCTTCAGGCGAACACCGGGGAGCTGTTTTTT

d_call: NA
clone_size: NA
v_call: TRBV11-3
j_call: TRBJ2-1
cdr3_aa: CASSLDLGDEQFF
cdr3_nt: TGTGCCAGCAGCTTAGATCTGGGGGATGAGCAGTTCTTC

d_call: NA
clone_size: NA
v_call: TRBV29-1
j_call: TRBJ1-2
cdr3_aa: CSVERSPYGYTF
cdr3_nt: TGCAGCGTTGAAAGATCCCCTTATGGCTACACCTTC

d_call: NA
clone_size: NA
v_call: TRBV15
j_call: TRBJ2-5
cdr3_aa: CATSRGTASETQYF
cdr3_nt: TGTGCCACCAGCAGAGGAACTGCCTCAGAGACCCAGTACTTC

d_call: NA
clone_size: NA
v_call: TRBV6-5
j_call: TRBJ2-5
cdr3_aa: CASSYSGSAGLQETQYF
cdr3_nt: TGTGCCAGCAGTTACTCCGGTTCCGCGGGGCTACAAGAGACCCAGTACTTC

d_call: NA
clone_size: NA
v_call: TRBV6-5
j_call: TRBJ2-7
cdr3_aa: CASSSRPGLGSSYEQYF
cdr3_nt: TGTGCCAGCAGTTCTCGCCCTGGACTGGGTAGCTCCTACGAGCAGTACTTC

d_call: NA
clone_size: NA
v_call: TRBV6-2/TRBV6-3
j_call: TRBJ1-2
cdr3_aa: CASTKQERGDGYTF
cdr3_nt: TGTGCCAGCACAAAGCAAGAAAGGGGCGATGGCTACACCTTC

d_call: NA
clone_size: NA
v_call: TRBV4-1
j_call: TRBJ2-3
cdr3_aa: CASSLYQEGADTQYF
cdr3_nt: TGCGCCAGCAGCCTCTATCAGGAGGGGGCAGATACGCAGTATTTT

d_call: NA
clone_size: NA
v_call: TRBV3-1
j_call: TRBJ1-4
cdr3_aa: CASSPSDTPFEKLFF
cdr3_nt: TGTGCCAGCAGCCCGTCGGACACACCCTTTGAAAAACTGTTTTTT

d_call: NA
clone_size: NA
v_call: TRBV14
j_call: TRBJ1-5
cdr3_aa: CASSQGGFGNQPQHF
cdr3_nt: TGTGCCAGCAGCCAAGGAGGGTTCGGCAATCAGCCCCAGCATTTT

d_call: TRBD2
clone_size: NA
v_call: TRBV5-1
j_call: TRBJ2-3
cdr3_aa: CASSFQRGTTDTQYF
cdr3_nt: TGCGCCAGCAGCTTCCAGCGGGGGACCACAGATACGCAGTATTTT

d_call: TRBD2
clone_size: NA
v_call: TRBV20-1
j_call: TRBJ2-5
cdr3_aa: CSAGSATSGRLETQYF
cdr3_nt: TGCAGTGCTGGATCCGCTACTAGCGGGAGGCTCGAGACCCAGTACTTC

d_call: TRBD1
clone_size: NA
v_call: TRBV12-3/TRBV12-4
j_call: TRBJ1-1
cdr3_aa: CASSPGTGVIAEAFF
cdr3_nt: TGTGCCAGCAGCCCGGGAACAGGGGTAATCGCTGAAGCTTTCTTT

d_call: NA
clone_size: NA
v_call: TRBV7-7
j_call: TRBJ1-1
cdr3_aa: CASSLVMNTEAFF
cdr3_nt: TGTGCTAGCAGCTTAGTCATGAACACTGAAGCTTTCTTT

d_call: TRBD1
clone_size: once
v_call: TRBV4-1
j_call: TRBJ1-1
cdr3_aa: CASSQGTGIILAEAFF
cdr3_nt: TGCGCCAGCAGCCAAGGGACAGGGATTATCCTCGCCGAAGCTTTCTTT

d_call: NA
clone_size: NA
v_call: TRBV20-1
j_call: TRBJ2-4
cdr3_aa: CSVPSAAKNIQYF
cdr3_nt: TGCAGTGTCCCGAGTGCGGCCAAAAACATTCAGTACTTC

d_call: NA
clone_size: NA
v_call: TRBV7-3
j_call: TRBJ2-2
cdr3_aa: CASSPSMPGELFF
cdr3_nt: TGTGCCAGCAGCCCATCGATGCCCGGGGAGCTGTTTTTT

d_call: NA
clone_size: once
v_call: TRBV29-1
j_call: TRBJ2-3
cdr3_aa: CSVKFTIADTQYF
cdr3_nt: TGCAGCGTCAAATTCACTATAGCAGATACGCAGTATTTT

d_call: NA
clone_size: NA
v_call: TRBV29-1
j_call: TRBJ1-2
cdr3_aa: CSVEDWAGRAANYGYTF
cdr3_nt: TGCAGCGTTGAAGATTGGGCGGGCAGGGCGGCTAACTATGGCTACACCTTC

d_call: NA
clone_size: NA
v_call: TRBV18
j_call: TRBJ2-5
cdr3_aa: CASSPSLETQYF
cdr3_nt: TGTGCCAGCTCACCATCTCTTGAGACCCAGTACTTC

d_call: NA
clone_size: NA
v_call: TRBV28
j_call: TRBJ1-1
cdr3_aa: CASSRGYGNTEAFF
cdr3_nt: TGTGCCAGCAGCCGAGGGTACGGGAACACTGAAGCTTTCTTT

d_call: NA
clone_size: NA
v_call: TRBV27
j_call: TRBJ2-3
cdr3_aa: CASSSAEVTDTQYF
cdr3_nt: TGTGCCAGCTCATCAGCAGAGGTCACAGATACGCAGTATTTT

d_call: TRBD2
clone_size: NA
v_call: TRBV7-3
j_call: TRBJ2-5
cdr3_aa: CASSQGGIAGETQYF
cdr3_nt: TGTGCCAGCAGCCAGGGAGGTATAGCGGGAGAGACCCAGTACTTC

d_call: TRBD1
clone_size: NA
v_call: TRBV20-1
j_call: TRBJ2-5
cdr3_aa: CSAPSQGAEETQYF
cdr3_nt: TGCAGTGCTCCGTCCCAGGGGGCAGAGGAGACCCAGTACTTC

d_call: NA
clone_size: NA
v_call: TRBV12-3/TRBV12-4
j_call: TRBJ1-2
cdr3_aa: CASSLGAAATSNYGYTF
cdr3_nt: TGTGCCAGCAGTTTGGGGGCGGCCGCTACTTCTAACTATGGCTACACCTTC

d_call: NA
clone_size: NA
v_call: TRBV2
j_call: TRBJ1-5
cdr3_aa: CASRLNQPQHF
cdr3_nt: TGTGCCAGCAGACTGAATCAGCCCCAGCATTTT

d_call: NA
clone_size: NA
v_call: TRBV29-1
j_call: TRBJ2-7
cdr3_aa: CSVVPGAPPNEQYF
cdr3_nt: TGCAGCGTTGTCCCAGGAGCACCCCCCAACGAGCAGTACTTC

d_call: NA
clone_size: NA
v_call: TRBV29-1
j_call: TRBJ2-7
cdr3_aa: CSARAGGHEQYF
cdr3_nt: TGCAGCGCCCGGGCCGGAGGACACGAGCAGTACTTC

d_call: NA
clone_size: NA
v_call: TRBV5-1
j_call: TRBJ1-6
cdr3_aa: CASSFRGNSPLHF
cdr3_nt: TGCGCCAGCAGCTTTCGGGGTAATTCACCCCTCCACTTT

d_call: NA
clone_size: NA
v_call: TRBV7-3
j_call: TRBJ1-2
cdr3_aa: CASSLNVGGLVGGYTF
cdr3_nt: TGTGCCAGCAGCTTAAATGTCGGGGGCCTCGTCGGAGGCTACACCTTC

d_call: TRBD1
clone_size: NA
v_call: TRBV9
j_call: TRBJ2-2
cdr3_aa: CASSDGTGAGELFF
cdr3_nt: TGTGCCAGCAGCGACGGGACAGGGGCCGGGGAGCTGTTTTTT

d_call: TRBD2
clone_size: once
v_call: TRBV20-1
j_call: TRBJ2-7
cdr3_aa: CSARPIGTSGTSSYEQYF
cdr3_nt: TGCAGTGCTAGACCCATCGGGACTAGCGGGACCAGCTCCTACGAGCAGTACTTC

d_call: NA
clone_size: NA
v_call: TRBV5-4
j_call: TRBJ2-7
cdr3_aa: CASSLNEDNKQYF
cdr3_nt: TGTGCCAGCAGCCTGAACGAGGACAACAAGCAGTACTTC

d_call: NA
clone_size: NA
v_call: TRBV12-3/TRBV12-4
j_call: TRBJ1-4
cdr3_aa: CASSGSSRKLFF
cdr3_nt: TGTGCCAGCAGCGGGAGTTCAAGAAAACTGTTTTTT

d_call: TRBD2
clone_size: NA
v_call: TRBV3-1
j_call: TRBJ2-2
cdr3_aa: CASGLAGGPGELFF
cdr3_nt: TGTGCCAGCGGCTTAGCGGGGGGGCCCGGGGAGCTGTTTTTT

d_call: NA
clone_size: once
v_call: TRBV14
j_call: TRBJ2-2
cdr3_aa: CASSPRLSSANTGELFF
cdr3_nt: TGTGCCAGCAGCCCAAGGTTGTCTAGCGCGAACACCGGGGAGCTGTTTTTT

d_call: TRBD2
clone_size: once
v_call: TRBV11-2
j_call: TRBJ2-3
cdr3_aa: CASSLALAGVGTDTQYF
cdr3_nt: TGTGCCAGCAGCCTCGCCTTGGCGGGGGTGGGCACAGATACGCAGTATTTT